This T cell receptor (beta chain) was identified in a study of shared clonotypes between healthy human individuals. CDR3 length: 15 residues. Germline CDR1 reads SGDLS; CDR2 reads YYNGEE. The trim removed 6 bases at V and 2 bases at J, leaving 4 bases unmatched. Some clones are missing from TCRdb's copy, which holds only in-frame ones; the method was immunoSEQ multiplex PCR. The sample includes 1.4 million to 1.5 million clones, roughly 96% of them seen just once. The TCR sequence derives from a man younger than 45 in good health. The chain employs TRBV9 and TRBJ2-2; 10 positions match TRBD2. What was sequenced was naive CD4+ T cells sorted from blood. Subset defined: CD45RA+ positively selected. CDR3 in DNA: TGTGCCAGCAACAAGCGGGAGGGTAACACCGGGGAGCTGTTTTTT. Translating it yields CASNKREGNTGELFF.